This T cell receptor beta chain was sequenced during a study of cytomegalovirus exposure and HLA in healthy donors. Overall study findings and caveats: Previously analyzed data showed that most TCR beta V segments were productive at a frequency of about 87% or about 30%. Indistinguishable V segments such as TRBV6-2 and TRBV6-3 were excluded. Roughly uniform sequencing depth across donors was assumed, possibly incorrectly.

Notes on this clone: Its antigen is undetermined.

V lost 3 bases and J 4 bases, leaving 10 bases between the germline ends. This CDR3 has 14 amino acids. The PCR used 60 Vbeta and 13 Jbeta primers. Measured with immunoSEQ multiplex PCR; TCRdb has only the in-frame clones, and not every one. Of approximately 100,000 clones listed, 65% to 80% are singletons. Sequencing used PBMCs. The TCR sequence derives from a man aged 50-60 years in good health and CMV-seronegative. The gene calls are TRBV23-1 and TRBJ2-1, with a weak D call TRBD2 (5 bases). TRBV23-1 has ORF status, its function being uncertain. CDR3 DNA sequence: TGCGCCAGCAGTCACGCGCGGGCGTACAATGAGCAGTTCTTC. Protein: CASSHARAYNEQFF.